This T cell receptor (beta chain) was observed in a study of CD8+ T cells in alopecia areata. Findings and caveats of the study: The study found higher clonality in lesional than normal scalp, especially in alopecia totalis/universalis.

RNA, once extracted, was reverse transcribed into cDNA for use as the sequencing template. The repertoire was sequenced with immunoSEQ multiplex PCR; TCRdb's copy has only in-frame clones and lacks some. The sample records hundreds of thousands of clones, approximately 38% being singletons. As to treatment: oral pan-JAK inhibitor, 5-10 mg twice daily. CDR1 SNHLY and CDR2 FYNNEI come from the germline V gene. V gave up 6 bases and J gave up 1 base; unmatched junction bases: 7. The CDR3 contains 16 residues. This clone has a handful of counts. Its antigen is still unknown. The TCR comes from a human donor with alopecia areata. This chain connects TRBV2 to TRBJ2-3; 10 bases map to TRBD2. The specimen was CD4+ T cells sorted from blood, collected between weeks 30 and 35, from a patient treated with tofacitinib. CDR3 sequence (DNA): TGTGCCAGCAGAGCCCCTAGCGGGAGAGGCACAGATACGCAGTATTTT. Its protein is CASRAPSGRGTDTQYF.